The rows below give T cell receptor beta chains drawn from one sample of a study of cytomegalovirus exposure and HLA in healthy donors. The protocol was immunoSEQ multiplex PCR, while the TCRdb copy is restricted to in-frame clones and leaves out a portion. This repertoire shows about 140,000 clones, approximately 82% found once; its top ten account for about 27%. Input material: PBMCs. These receptors were obtained from a man aged 25-45 years in good health and CMV-seropositive. Both conserved end residues are part of each CDR3. Each record gives: clone size, V gene, J gene, D gene, CDR3 protein, CDR3 DNA. D genes are given only for firm matches. The listing skips clone size in some rows; elsewhere it reads once, few, many or a size class.

size: -
V: TRBV10-3
J: TRBJ2-3
D: TRBD1
CDR3: CAVLDRASTDTQYF
DNA: TGTGCCGTCTTGGACAGGGCCAGCACAGATACGCAGTATTTT

size: -
V: TRBV27
J: TRBJ2-5
D: -
CDR3: CASSLSGGLETQYF
DNA: TGTGCCAGCAGTTTATCAGGAGGGTTGGAGACCCAGTACTTC

size: -
V: TRBV2
J: TRBJ1-6
D: TRBD1
CDR3: CASSSGGGGSPLHF
DNA: TGTGCCAGCAGCTCAGGGGGCGGGGGTTCACCCCTCCACTTT

size: -
V: TRBV19
J: TRBJ1-1
D: TRBD1
CDR3: CASSPGQGASLGAFF
DNA: TGTGCCAGTAGTCCCGGACAGGGGGCCTCTCTTGGAGCTTTCTTT

size: -
V: TRBV6-1
J: TRBJ1-2
D: -
CDR3: CASSATEHYGYTF
DNA: TGTGCCAGCAGTGCTACAGAGCACTATGGCTACACCTTC

size: few
V: TRBV13
J: TRBJ1-1
D: -
CDR3: CASSYQTGLNTEAFF
DNA: TGTGCCAGCAGCTACCAGACAGGACTCAACACTGAAGCTTTCTTT

size: -
V: TRBV6-5
J: TRBJ1-3
D: -
CDR3: CASSYSRRAGNTIYF
DNA: TGTGCCAGCAGTTACAGCCGCAGGGCTGGAAACACCATATATTTT

size: once
V: TRBV7-9
J: TRBJ2-7
D: -
CDR3: CASTRTTFEQYF
DNA: TGTGCCAGCACGCGGACAACCTTCGAGCAGTACTTC

size: -
V: TRBV4-2
J: TRBJ2-7
D: TRBD1
CDR3: CASSQDDRQGSEQYF
DNA: TGTGCCAGCAGCCAAGACGACCGACAGGGCTCCGAGCAGTACTTC

size: -
V: TRBV7-2
J: TRBJ2-3
D: TRBD2
CDR3: CASSFGLAGAGTDTQYF
DNA: TGTGCCAGCAGCTTTGGGCTAGCGGGGGCGGGCACAGATACGCAGTATTTT

size: -
V: TRBV7-3
J: TRBJ2-7
D: -
CDR3: CASSPLGGPYEQYF
DNA: TGTGCCAGCAGCCCCCTAGGAGGCCCCTACGAGCAGTACTTC

size: -
V: TRBV4-2
J: TRBJ1-1
D: -
CDR3: CASSRGGDTEAFF
DNA: TGTGCCAGCAGCCGGGGAGGGGACACTGAAGCTTTCTTT

size: once
V: TRBV9
J: TRBJ1-4
D: -
CDR3: CASSVGTLATNEKLFF
DNA: TGTGCCAGCAGCGTCGGGACACTCGCAACTAATGAAAAACTGTTTTTT

size: -
V: TRBV4-2
J: TRBJ2-7
D: TRBD2
CDR3: CASSQQTGLAEYEQYF
DNA: TGTGCCAGCAGCCAGCAGACGGGACTAGCCGAATACGAGCAGTACTTC

size: -
V: TRBV30
J: TRBJ2-7
D: TRBD1
CDR3: CAWSRTGDEQYF
DNA: TGTGCCTGGAGTAGGACAGGGGACGAGCAGTACTTC

size: few
V: TRBV18
J: TRBJ1-2
D: -
CDR3: CASSPGAGDGYTF
DNA: TGTGCCAGCTCACCAGGAGCCGGGGATGGCTACACCTTC

size: -
V: TRBV27
J: TRBJ1-1
D: -
CDR3: CASSFVSRDTEAFF
DNA: TGTGCCAGCAGTTTTGTTTCCAGGGACACTGAAGCTTTCTTT

size: -
V: TRBV4-1
J: TRBJ2-1
D: TRBD2
CDR3: CASSQDLVAGGVFF
DNA: TGCGCCAGCAGCCAAGATCTGGTAGCGGGAGGTGTGTTCTTC

size: few
V: TRBV29-1
J: TRBJ1-2
D: -
CDR3: CSVEDHSSNGYTF
DNA: TGCAGCGTTGAAGATCACAGTTCAAATGGCTACACCTTC

size: -
V: TRBV5-6
J: TRBJ2-5
D: TRBD1
CDR3: CASSPRQGAVGETQYF
DNA: TGTGCCAGCAGCCCAAGACAGGGGGCTGTAGGAGAGACCCAGTACTTC

size: -
V: TRBV5-1
J: TRBJ1-1
D: -
CDR3: CASSLGGGHYTEAFF
DNA: TGCGCCAGCAGCTTAGGCGGGGGGCACTACACTGAAGCTTTCTTT

size: -
V: TRBV10-3
J: TRBJ1-2
D: TRBD1
CDR3: CASGPSGGTAYGYTF
DNA: TGTGCCAGTGGACCATCAGGGGGAACCGCCTATGGCTACACCTTC

size: once
V: TRBV7-2
J: TRBJ2-7
D: -
CDR3: CASSLELAFYEQYF
DNA: TGTGCCAGCAGCTTAGAACTAGCATTCTACGAGCAGTACTTC

size: -
V: TRBV30
J: TRBJ1-4
D: TRBD1
CDR3: CAWSAGQGNEKLFF
DNA: TGTGCCTGGAGTGCCGGACAGGGAAATGAAAAACTGTTTTTT

size: -
V: TRBV5-1
J: TRBJ2-3
D: TRBD2
CDR3: CASSQWTSGGFTDTQYF
DNA: TGCGCCAGCAGCCAGTGGACTAGCGGGGGGTTCACAGATACGCAGTATTTT

size: -
V: TRBV25-1
J: TRBJ2-5
D: -
CDR3: CASSPRPRLGTQYF
DNA: TGTGCCAGCAGTCCCCGACCCAGGTTGGGGACCCAGTACTTC

size: -
V: TRBV9
J: TRBJ2-1
D: TRBD2
CDR3: CASSVGGSGSYNEQFF
DNA: TGTGCCAGCAGCGTAGGGGGTAGCGGGAGTTACAATGAGCAGTTCTTC

size: -
V: TRBV27
J: TRBJ2-7
D: -
CDR3: CASSPESTSTAGPWDEQYF
DNA: TGTGCCAGCAGTCCCGAGTCGACTTCGACAGCAGGACCCTGGGACGAGCAGTACTTC

size: -
V: TRBV11-3
J: TRBJ2-2
D: -
CDR3: CASSLAGANTGELFF
DNA: TGTGCCAGCAGCTTAGCGGGGGCGAACACCGGGGAGCTGTTTTTT

size: -
V: TRBV19
J: TRBJ1-2
D: TRBD1
CDR3: CASSRTGYGYTF
DNA: TGTGCCAGTAGTAGGACAGGTTATGGCTACACCTTC

size: -
V: TRBV5-1
J: TRBJ2-4
D: -
CDR3: CASSSSATDTLAKNIQYF
DNA: TGCGCCAGCAGCTCTTCCGCGACAGATACACTAGCCAAAAACATTCAGTACTTC

size: -
V: TRBV5-1
J: TRBJ1-5
D: -
CDR3: CASSPRAGGGNQPQHF
DNA: TGCGCCAGCAGCCCGAGGGCGGGGGGAGGCAATCAGCCCCAGCATTTT